The 9 T cell receptor beta chains listed next were all sequenced from one sample in a study of CD8 T cells in ankylosing spondylitis. TCRdb used MiXCR to reprocess the 5' RACE reads, holding one entry per CDR3 protein. The data contain some 39,000 distinct CDR3 sequences, 11% of them singletons. The material sequenced was synovial fluid, either unsorted or a sorted T cell fraction (not recorded which). The receptors originated from a male donor with ankylosing spondylitis.

The CDR3 loop is CASSLYPLAGVEEQYF. CDR3 bases: TGTGCCAGCAGTTTGTACCCTCTAGCGGGAGTCGAGGAGCAGTACTTC. J is TRBJ2-7 and V is TRBV27; 10 bases are a match to TRBD2. V lost 3 bases to trimming and J lost 7 bases; unmatched junction nucleotides: 12. From germline, CDR1 is MNHEY and CDR2 SMNVEV (reference sequence). The CDR3 spans 16 residues.

At least ten counts were recorded for this clonotype. V gene TRBV29-1 combines with J gene TRBJ1-5; D is ambiguous. Germline V gene lookup returns CDR1 SQVTM and CDR2 ANQGSEA. V lost 5 bases, J lost 3 bases, and 11 bases lay in between. This CDR3 spans 13 amino acids. This CDR3 reads CSVFVGNNQPQHF. CDR3 bases: TGCAGCGTTTTCGTGGGGAACAATCAGCCCCAGCATTTT.

This clonotype has only a few counts. The J gene is TRBJ1-1, the V gene TRBV7-9, with 9 bases identical to TRBD1. Germline assignment: CDR1 SEHNR and CDR2 FQNEAQ (reference sequence). This CDR3 has 17 residues. The V and J ends lost 4 bases and 5 bases, in that order; junction bases with no gene match: 14. As DNA, the CDR3 is TGTGCCAGCAGCTCGGCCGGGACAGGGCCCCTTAGGACTGAAGCTTTCTTT. Translating gives CASSSAGTGPLRTEAFF.

The chain employs TRBV3-1 and TRBJ2-5; 7 bases are shared with TRBD2. After removal of 2 bases from V and 2 bases from J, the junction contained 11 bases not matched to a gene. CDR1 is LGHDT and CDR2 is YNNKEL in the germline V gene (reference sequence). This CDR3 is built from 17 residues. CDR3 DNA sequence: TGTGCCAGCAGCCAAAGAACTAGCGCCTCTCCACAAGAGACCCAGTACTTC. This encodes CASSQRTSASPQETQYF.

CDR3 in DNA: TGCAGTGCTAGAGATACGGGGCAGGGGAGTTCACCCCTCCACTTT. Translating gives CSARDTGQGSSPLHF. The chain is built from TRBV20-1 and TRBJ1-6; perhaps TRBD1 as D (6 bases). Trimming left V 0 bases short and J 9 bases short, with 15 bases between. In germline, CDR1 is DFQATT, CDR2 SNEGSKA (reference sequence). The CDR3 is 15 amino acids.

The chain has TRBV30 and TRBJ2-7, with a weak D call TRBD2 (6 bases). Between the trimmed V and J ends, which lost 5 bases and 4 bases, there was a span of 9 bases. The CDR3 contains 11 residues. Germline V gene data show CDR1 as GTSNPN and CDR2 as SVGIG (reference sequence). The CDR3 region is CAWGGGYEQYF. The CDR3 DNA reads TGTGCCTGGGGGGGAGGTTACGAGCAGTACTTC.

The chain is built from TRBV6-2 or TRBV6-3 and TRBJ2-1, with TRBD2 as a possible D gene (5 bases). The length of the CDR3 is 16 residues. The V gene lost 2 bases and the J gene lost 6 bases, with 17 bases spanning the gap. CDR1 and CDR2 from the germline V gene are MNHEY and SVGEGT. Here the CDR3 DNA reads TGTGCCAGCAGTTACCAACTAGATAGGTCCCTCAATGAGCAGTTCTTC. Its protein product is CASSYQLDRSLNEQFF.

V and J are TRBV16 and TRBJ1-2; D unclear. The V end was cut by 1 base, the J end by 4 bases, with 10 bases between. Germline CDR1 is KGHSY and CDR2 is FQNENV. The CDR3 runs to 14 residues. The CDR3 reads CASSQFLFIYGYTF. CDR3 nucleotide sequence: TGTGCCAGCAGCCAATTTCTCTTTATCTATGGCTACACCTTC.

The V and J genes are TRBV14 and TRBJ2-2, with D possibly TRBD1 on 6 matching bases. The CDR3 is made up of 14 amino acids. Trimming removed 1 base from V and 6 bases from J, with 9 bases in between. Per the germline V gene, CDR1 is SGHDN and CDR2 is FVKESK. CDR3: CASSQARGSGELFF. The CDR3 region has the DNA TGTGCCAGCAGCCAAGCCAGGGGATCCGGGGAGCTGTTTTTT. The full variable domain, rest sourced from reference TRBV14 and TRBJ2-2, is EAGVTQFPSHSVIEKGQTVTLRCDPISGHDNLYWYRRVMGKEIKFLLHFVKESKQDESGMPNNRFLAERTGGTYSTLKVQPAELEDSGVYFCASSQARGSGELFFGEGSRLTVL.